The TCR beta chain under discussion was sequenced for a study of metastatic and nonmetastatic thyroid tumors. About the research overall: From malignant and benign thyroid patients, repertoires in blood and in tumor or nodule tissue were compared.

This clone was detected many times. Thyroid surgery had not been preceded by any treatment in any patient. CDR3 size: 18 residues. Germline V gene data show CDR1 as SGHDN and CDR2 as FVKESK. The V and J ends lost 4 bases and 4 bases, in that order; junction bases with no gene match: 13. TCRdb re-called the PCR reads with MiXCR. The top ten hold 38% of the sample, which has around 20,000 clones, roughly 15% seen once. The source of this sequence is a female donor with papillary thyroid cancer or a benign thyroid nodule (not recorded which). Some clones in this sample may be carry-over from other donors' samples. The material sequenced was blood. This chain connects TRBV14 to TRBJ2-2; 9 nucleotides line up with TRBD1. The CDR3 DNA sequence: TGTGCCAGCAGCCCTTTAACAGGACAGGGGAAAGGCACCGGGGAGCTGTTTTTT. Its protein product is CASSPLTGQGKGTGELFF.